This T cell receptor (beta chain) stems from a study of shared clonotypes between healthy human individuals. Using immunoSEQ multiplex PCR, the repertoire was profiled, and TCRdb retains in-frame clones only, with some absent. This sample has fewer than 1.8 million clones, with approximately 98.5% found just once. The V and J ends lost 0 bases and 5 bases respectively, with 5 bases between them. The CDR3 contains 12 residues. Germline V gene data show CDR1 as SGDLS and CDR2 as YYNGEE. With respect to this clone: The antigen remains undetermined.

Findings and limits, study-wide: Generation probabilities of non-shared clonotypes were lower (relative to those shared by all four donors). Clonotypes that were shared across four donors made up approximately 5% of naive CD4 clonotypes.

The sample was naive CD4+ T cells sorted from blood. Subset meaning: CD45RA+ positively selected. This receptor was obtained from a man aged 25 to 45 in good health. V gene TRBV9 combines with J gene TRBJ1-1; D is unresolved. The chain's CDR3 is CASSVGETEAFF. CDR3 DNA: TGTGCCAGCAGCGTAGGCGAGACTGAAGCTTTCTTT. The complete variable domain, with remaining parts taken from reference TRBV9 and TRBJ1-1, reads DSGVTQTPKHLITATGQRVTLRCSPRSGDLSVYWYQQSLDQGLQFLIQYYNGEERAKGNILERFSAQQFPDLHSELNLSSLELGDSALYFCASSVGETEAFFGQGTRLTVV.